The 8 T cell receptor beta chains below were found in one sample sequenced in a study of blood T cell repertoires in COVID-19. Profiling relied on immunoSEQ multiplex PCR, and the TCRdb table lists in-frame clones only, not all of them. The sample has fewer than 450,000 clones, more than 70% seen once; the top ten hold around 12%. The sample taken for sequencing was peripheral blood. The receptors originated from a woman aged 50 to 60 with COVID-19, enrolled during active disease.

The chain has TRBV30 and TRBJ1-2; TRBD1 aligns across 7 bases. V gave up 6 bases and J gave up 4 bases; unmatched junction bases: 5. There are 12 residues in the CDR3. Germline loops: CDR1 GTSNPN, CDR2 SVGIG (reference sequence). For the CDR3, the DNA is TGTGCCTGCCAGGGGGGTTCCTATGGCTACACCTTC. Its translation: CACQGGSYGYTF.

Concerning this clone: At the DNA level, this CDR3 is encoded by other sequences in the same sample as well. This sequence joins TRBV6-5 and TRBJ2-7; D unclear. V was trimmed by 0 bases and J by 2 bases, leaving 5 bases between them. The V gene's germline CDR1 is MNHEY and CDR2 SVGAGI. There are 13 residues in the CDR3. CDR3: CASSYSGPYEQYF. CDR3 DNA sequence: TGTGCCAGCAGTTACTCGGGCCCCTACGAGCAGTACTTC.

V usage is TRBV9 and J usage is TRBJ1-3; 7 bases are shared with TRBD1. Looked up from germline, CDR1 is SGDLS and CDR2 is YYNGEE. The CDR3 totals 14 residues. The V gene end was trimmed by 3 bases and the J gene end by 2 bases; junction bases not matched to a gene: 2. The CDR3, as DNA: TGTGCCAGCAGCGCCGGGACAGCTGGAAACACCATATATTTT. Translated: CASSAGTAGNTIYF.

V and J are TRBV5-1 and TRBJ2-3; 7 bases agree with TRBD1. In germline, CDR1 is SGHRS, CDR2 YFSETQ. J lost 7 bases, V lost 0 bases, and 2 bases had no gene match. The CDR3 length is 13 residues. CDR3 in amino acids: CASSLDRGNTQYF. In DNA, the CDR3 is TGCGCCAGCAGCTTGGACAGGGGAAATACGCAGTATTTT.

The chain couples TRBV10-2 to TRBJ2-2, with 12 positions matching TRBD2. Germline V gives CDR1 WSHSY, CDR2 SAAADI. J lost 4 bases, V lost 0 bases, and 6 bases had no gene match. This CDR3 spans 18 amino acids. The CDR3 reads CASSESTSGGHSTGELFF. CDR3 DNA sequence: TGCGCCAGCAGTGAGTCGACTAGCGGGGGCCACAGCACCGGGGAGCTGTTTTTT.

The CDR3 bases are TGTGCCAGTAGTATACGGGGGAGCTTTGGCCAAGAGACCCAGTACTTC. Its protein is CASSIRGSFGQETQYF. This chain links TRBV19 with TRBJ2-5; maybe TRBD2 (6 bases). This CDR3 is 16 amino acids long. The germline V gene has CDR1 LNHDA and CDR2 SQIVND (reference sequence). V shed 2 bases and J shed 1 base, with 14 bases lying between them.

This clone was seen just once. The CDR3 here is CASSRQRYYEQYF. CDR3 in DNA: TGTGCCAGCAGTCGCCAACGCTACTACGAGCAGTACTTC. This chain connects TRBV6-2 or TRBV6-3 to TRBJ2-7; D is unresolved. The CDR3 covers 13 residues. CDR1 and CDR2 from the germline V gene are MNHEY and SVGEGT. The V end was cut by 5 bases, the J end by 3 bases, with 11 bases between.

This clone showed up just once. Other DNA sequences in this sample translate to the same CDR3. The chain is built from TRBV6-5 and TRBJ1-2, with 7 bases that match TRBD1. Germline V gene data show CDR1 as MNHEY and CDR2 as SVGAGI. The CDR3 is made up of 15 amino acids. Losses at the gene ends were 5 bases for V and 8 bases for J; bases not matched to a gene: 14. CDR3 in amino acids: CASSRGGREVEGYTF. The CDR3 DNA reads as TGTGCCAGCAGTCGAGGGGGCAGGGAGGTTGAAGGCTACACCTTC.